This TCR beta chain was observed in a study of T-cell memory formation after mild COVID-19. About the research overall: Largely, the TCR clusters proved donor specific. Findings and caveats of the study: Contracting CD4+ clones sat mainly in CM and EM; CD8+ in EMRA. Pre-infection memory held some responding clones, suggesting pre-existing cross-reactive T cells responded.

This CDR3 region has 12 residues. Trimming pared 2 bases from V and 5 bases from J, leaving 6 bases between. Per germline, CDR1 MNHNY and CDR2 SVGAGI (reference sequence). From 5'RACE with constant-segment primers came TCR alpha and TCR beta cDNA libraries that carried sample barcodes and UMIs. TCRdb redid the calling of the 5' RACE reads with MiXCR, one entry per CDR3 protein. The table includes 34,000 or so distinct CDR3 sequences, under 8% detected once. This clonotype was recorded many times. What it binds is unknown. The receptor was isolated from a man between 18 and 29 years old who had mild COVID-19 (a few samples of this study predate the infection). Cell type and time point are not known. This chain links TRBV6-6 with TRBJ1-2; D is undetermined. Sequencing used PBMCs or a T cell subset sorted from them (not recorded which). As DNA, the CDR3 is TGTGCCAGCAGTTACGCAGAGTATGGCTACACCTTC. Residues: CASSYAEYGYTF.